Following are 2 T cell receptor beta chains from one sample sequenced in a study of blood T cell repertoires in COVID-19. Repertoires were generated with immunoSEQ multiplex PCR, while TCRdb's copy carries only in-frame clones and drops some. The sample shows 200,000 to 250,000 clones, 86% of them seen only once. Sequenced: peripheral blood. The source of these receptors is a woman aged 45-59 years with COVID-19, enrolled during active disease.

The sample holds one count of this clone. V usage is TRBV7-9 and J usage is TRBJ2-1; D is perhaps TRBD1 (6 bases). V was cut by 4 bases and J by 10 bases, with 11 bases left in between. The CDR3 consists of 12 residues. From germline, CDR1 is SEHNR and CDR2 FQNEAQ (reference sequence). The CDR3 protein is CASSSTGSEQFF. As DNA, the CDR3 is TGTGCCAGCAGCTCGACAGGATCCGAGCAGTTCTTC.

The chain couples TRBV28 to TRBJ1-1; D remains ambiguous. This CDR3 region has 13 residues. V shed 5 bases and J shed 5 bases, with 12 bases lying between them. Germline loops: CDR1 MDHEN, CDR2 SYDVKM. CDR3 amino acids: CASSTPGRTEAFF. CDR3 nucleotide sequence: TGTGCCAGCAGTACCCCCGGTAGAACTGAAGCTTTCTTT. Supplemented by reference TRBV28 and TRBJ1-1, the full variable domain reads DVKVTQSSRYLVKRTGEKVFLECVQDMDHENMFWYRQDPGLGLRLIYFSYDVKMKEKGDIPEGYSVSREKKERFSLILESASTNQTSMYLCASSTPGRTEAFFGQGTRLTVV.